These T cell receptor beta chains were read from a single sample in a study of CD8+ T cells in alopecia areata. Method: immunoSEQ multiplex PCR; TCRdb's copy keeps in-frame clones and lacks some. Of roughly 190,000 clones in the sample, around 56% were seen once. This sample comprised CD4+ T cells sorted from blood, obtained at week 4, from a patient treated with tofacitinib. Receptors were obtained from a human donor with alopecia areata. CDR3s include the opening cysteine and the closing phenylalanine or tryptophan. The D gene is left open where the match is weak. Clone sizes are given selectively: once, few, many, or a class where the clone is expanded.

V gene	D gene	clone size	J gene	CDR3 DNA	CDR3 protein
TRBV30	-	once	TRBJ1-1	TGTGCCTGGAGTGTACCAGTCCCGAACACTGAAGCTTTCTTT	CAWSVPVPNTEAFF
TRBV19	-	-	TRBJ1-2	TGTGCCCCATGGGGGACTGGCTACACCTTC	CAPWGTGYTF
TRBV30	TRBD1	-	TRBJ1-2	TGTGCCTGGAGTAAAGGGACAGGGCTGGGCTACACCTTC	CAWSKGTGLGYTF
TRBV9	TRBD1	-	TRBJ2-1	TGTGCCAGCAGCAAGCTAGGACAGGGCCGAGCTTGGGAGCAGTTCTTC	CASSKLGQGRAWEQFF
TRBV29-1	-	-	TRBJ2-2	TGCAGCGTTGGGCGCGGGCTCACCGGGGAGCTGTTTTTT	CSVGRGLTGELFF
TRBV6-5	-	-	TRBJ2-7	TGTGCCAGCAGCGCAACCCGTTACGAGCAGTACTTC	CASSATRYEQYF
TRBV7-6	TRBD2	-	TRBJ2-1	TGTGCCAGCAGCTTAGGGACCGGAGCTAGCGGGGTTGACAATGAGCAGTTCTTC	CASSLGTGASGVDNEQFF
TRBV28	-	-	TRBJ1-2	TGTGCCAGCAGCTCTGGTGCAGGCCTTCACACCTTC	CASSSGAGLHTF
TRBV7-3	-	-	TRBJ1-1	TGTGCCAGCAGCCGAGGGGGGATCAACACTGAAGCTTTCTTT	CASSRGGINTEAFF
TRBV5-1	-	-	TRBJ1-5	TGCGCCAGCAGCGTGGACGGCAATCAGCCCCAGCATTTT	CASSVDGNQPQHF
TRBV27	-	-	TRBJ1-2	TGTGCCAGCAGTCCGGACAGACTTACGAGAGGCTACACCTTC	CASSPDRLTRGYTF
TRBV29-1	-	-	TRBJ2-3	TGCAGCGTTGTCGGGGGAAAAGGCACAGATACGCAGTATTTT	CSVVGGKGTDTQYF
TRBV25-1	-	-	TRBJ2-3	TGTGCCAGCAGTGAATCCGTATCAGATACGCAGTATTTT	CASSESVSDTQYF
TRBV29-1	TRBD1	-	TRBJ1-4	TGCAGCGTTGAAGTCCAAGGGACAGCTAATGAAAAACTGTTTTTT	CSVEVQGTANEKLFF
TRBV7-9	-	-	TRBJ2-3	TGTGCCAGCAGCTTATCCGGACGCCGAGATACGCAGTATTTT	CASSLSGRRDTQYF
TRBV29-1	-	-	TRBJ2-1	TGCAGCGTTGTTAGTAACCTGTGGTCTAGTACTGGGGGCAATGAGCAGTTCTTC	CSVVSNLWSSTGGNEQFF
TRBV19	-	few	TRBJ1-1	TGTGCCAGTAGTCAGCAGTTTGCGGCCGAAGCTTTCTTT	CASSQQFAAEAFF
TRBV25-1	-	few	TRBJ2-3	TGTGCCAGCAGTGACAATGTTGCCTACACAGATACGCAGTATTTT	CASSDNVAYTDTQYF
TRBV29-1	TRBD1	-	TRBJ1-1	TGCAGCGTTGGGACAGGTTATGCCCACACTGAAGCTTTCTTT	CSVGTGYAHTEAFF
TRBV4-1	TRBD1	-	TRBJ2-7	TGCGCCAGCAGCCCCGGACAGGGCACCTACGAGCAGTACTTC	CASSPGQGTYEQYF
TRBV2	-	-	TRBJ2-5	TGTGCCAGCAGTAGGGACCCCGGAGAGACCCAGTACTTC	CASSRDPGETQYF
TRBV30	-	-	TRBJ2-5	TGTGCCTGGAAGGCAGGGCCAGAGACCCAGTACTTC	CAWKAGPETQYF
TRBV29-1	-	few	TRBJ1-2	TGCAGCGTTGGGAACTCAGACTATGGCTACACCTTC	CSVGNSDYGYTF
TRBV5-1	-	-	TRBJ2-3	TGCGCCAGCAGCTTTGAGGGGCCCCACACAGATACGCAGTATTTT	CASSFEGPHTDTQYF
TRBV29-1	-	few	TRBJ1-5	TGCAGCGTTCGGTCCGGCAATCAGCCCCAGCATTTT	CSVRSGNQPQHF
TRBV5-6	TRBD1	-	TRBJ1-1	TGTGCCAGCAGCTTGGGACAGGGTGTAACTGAAGCTTTCTTT	CASSLGQGVTEAFF
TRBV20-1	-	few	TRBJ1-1	TGCAGTGCTTATCTCAGCACTGAAGCTTTCTTT	CSAYLSTEAFF
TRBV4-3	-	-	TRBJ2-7	TGCGCCAGCAGCCAAGATGTAACAGGAAGCTACGAGCAGTACTTC	CASSQDVTGSYEQYF
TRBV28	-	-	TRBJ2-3	TGTGCCAGCAGTTTACCTAGGCGGAGGTTAGGCACAGATACGCAGTATTTT	CASSLPRRRLGTDTQYF
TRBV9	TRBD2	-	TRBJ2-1	TGTGCCAGCAGCCCCGGACTAGCGGGGGTCAGGAATGAGCAGTTCTTC	CASSPGLAGVRNEQFF
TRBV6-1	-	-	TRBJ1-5	TGTGCCAGCAGTGAACAGGGTTTGGGCACGCAGCCCCAGCATTTT	CASSEQGLGTQPQHF
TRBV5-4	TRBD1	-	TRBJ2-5	TGTGCCAGCACCTCCGGGACAGGGGACCAAGAGACCCAGTACTTC	CASTSGTGDQETQYF
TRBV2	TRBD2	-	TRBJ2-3	TGTGCCAGCAGCCGGGACTACACAGATACGCAGTATTTT	CASSRDYTDTQYF
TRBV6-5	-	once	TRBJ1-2	TGTGCCAGCAGCCGACAAGGAACTAACTATGGCTACACCTTC	CASSRQGTNYGYTF
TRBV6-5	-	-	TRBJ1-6	TGTGCCAGCACCATCAGGGGATATAATTCACCCCTCCACTTT	CASTIRGYNSPLHF
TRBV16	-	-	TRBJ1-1	TGTGCCAGCAGCCAAGCCCTGGCTAACACTGAAGCTTTCTTT	CASSQALANTEAFF
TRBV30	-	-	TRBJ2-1	TGTGCCTGGAGACAACAGTTTCTGAATGAGCAGTTCTTC	CAWRQQFLNEQFF
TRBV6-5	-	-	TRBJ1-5	TGTGCCAGCAGCCGAGGGCCCACTACGCATTTT	CASSRGPTTHF
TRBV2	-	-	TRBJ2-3	TGTGCCAGCAGTGTCGTGACCACAGATACGCAGTATTTT	CASSVVTTDTQYF
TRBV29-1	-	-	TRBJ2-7	TGCAGCGTTGCTCAGGGCCTCACCTACGAGCAGTACTTC	CSVAQGLTYEQYF
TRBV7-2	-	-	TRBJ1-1	TGTGCCAGCAATATTGAGGTAGGGACGGCAGCTTTCTTT	CASNIEVGTAAFF
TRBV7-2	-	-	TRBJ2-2	TGTGCCAGCAGCGGCCTGGGTAATGGGCCCGGGGAGCTGTTTTTT	CASSGLGNGPGELFF
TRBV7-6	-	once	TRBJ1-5	TGTGCCAGCAGCTTAGTGAGGAGGGGACAGCCCCAGCATTTT	CASSLVRRGQPQHF
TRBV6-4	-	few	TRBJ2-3	TGTGCCAGCAGCTCCCTAGGGGGGGGCACAGATACGCAGTATTTT	CASSSLGGGTDTQYF
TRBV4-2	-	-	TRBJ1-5	TGTGCCAGCAGCCAAGAGGGCGGGAACAGCAATCAGCCCCAGCATTTT	CASSQEGGNSNQPQHF
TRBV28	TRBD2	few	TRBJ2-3	TGTGCCAGCAGTTTTGCGGTAGCGGGAGATCTAGATACGCAGTATTTT	CASSFAVAGDLDTQYF
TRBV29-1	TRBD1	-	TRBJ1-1	TGCAGCGTTGGTCCCAGGGGGGTGAGCACTGAAGCTTTCTTT	CSVGPRGVSTEAFF
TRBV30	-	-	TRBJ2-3	TGTGCCTGGTCCAGGGTTGGGCAGGGTGGCACAGATACGCAGTATTTT	CAWSRVGQGGTDTQYF
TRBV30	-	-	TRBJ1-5	TGTGCCTGGAGTAACGTGGGGATTTCCAATCAGCCCCAGCATTTT	CAWSNVGISNQPQHF
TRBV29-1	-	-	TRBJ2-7	TGCAGCACCCAGACAGAATACGAGCAGTACTTC	CSTQTEYEQYF
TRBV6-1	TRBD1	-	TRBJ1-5	TGTGCCAGCAACAGGGGGTCTCCCAATCAGCCCCAGCATTTT	CASNRGSPNQPQHF
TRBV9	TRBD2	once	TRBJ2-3	TGTGCCAGCAGCGTAGATAGCGGGGCAATAGATACGCAGTATTTT	CASSVDSGAIDTQYF
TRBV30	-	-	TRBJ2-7	TGTGCCTGGAAGTACACGTCAGAGCAGTACTTC	CAWKYTSEQYF
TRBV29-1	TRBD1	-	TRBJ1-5	TGCAGCGTTGAGGGGCAGGGGGGGCAGCCCCAGCATTTT	CSVEGQGGQPQHF
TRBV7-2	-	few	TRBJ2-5	TGTGCCAGCAGCCCTAGGGGTAAAGAGACCCAGTACTTC	CASSPRGKETQYF